The 28 T cell receptor beta chains given below trace back to one sample, sequenced in a study of blood T cell repertoires in COVID-19. Profiled with immunoSEQ multiplex PCR; TCRdb holds only in-frame clones, not every one. The repertoire consists of roughly 100,000 clones, with 76% occurring once and the leading ten covering around 7%. Material for sequencing was peripheral blood. These receptors all come from a man in his 70s with acute or convalescent COVID-19.

V gene TRBV4-1 combines with J gene TRBJ1-2, with D possibly being TRBD1 (6 bases). The CDR3 runs 15 residues. Trimming left V 4 bases short and J 2 bases short, with 14 bases between. Germline-derived CDR1 and CDR2 are MGHRA and YSYEKL. The CDR3 region is CASSPTEGVNYGYTF. In DNA, the CDR3 is TGCGCCAGCAGCCCGACAGAGGGGGTCAACTATGGCTACACCTTC.

CDR3 loop: CASSQGPNNEQFF. The CDR3 coding sequence is TGTGCCAGCAGCCAAGGGCCAAACAATGAGCAGTTCTTC. The gene calls are TRBV3-1 (or the pseudogene TRBV3-2) and TRBJ2-1; D ambiguous. The CDR3 covers 13 residues. Germline CDR1 reads LGHDT; CDR2 reads YNNKEL (reference sequence). Trimming left V 1 base short and J 5 bases short, with 6 bases between.

The chain has TRBV18 and TRBJ2-2; the match to TRBD2 covers 11 bases. CDR1 is KGHSH and CDR2 is LQKENI in the germline V gene. The V segment lost 8 bases and the J segment 3 bases; nucleotides outside the gene matches: 5. This CDR3 comprises 15 residues. The CDR3: CASTWGLADTGELFF. The CDR3 DNA reads TGTGCCAGCACCTGGGGACTAGCGGACACCGGGGAGCTGTTTTTT.

V and J are TRBV2 and TRBJ1-2; D call uncertain. The CDR3 covers 12 residues. Per the germline V gene, CDR1 is SNHLY and CDR2 is FYNNEI. Between the trimmed V and J ends, which lost 5 bases and 0 bases, there was a span of 4 bases. The DNA for the CDR3 is TGTGCCAGCAGTACAGCTAACTATGGCTACACCTTC. Its protein is CASSTANYGYTF.

The chain couples TRBV27 to TRBJ1-2; no reliable D call. Between the trimmed V and J ends, which lost 2 bases and 6 bases, there was a span of 13 bases. Germline V gene sequence: CDR1 MNHEY, CDR2 SMNVEV (reference sequence). The CDR3 contains 14 residues. The CDR3 bases are TGTGCCAGCAGTTTACTAAGGGAGGGTAATGGCTACACCTTC. As protein: CASSLLREGNGYTF.

This chain uses TRBV5-1 with TRBJ2-3, with TRBD1 identical over 8 bases. V gave up 2 bases and J gave up 4 bases; unmatched junction bases: 3. The length of the CDR3 is 14 residues. CDR1 is SGHRS, CDR2 YFSETQ, per germline. The CDR3 spells CASSFRQGSDTQYF. CDR3 bases: TGCGCCAGCAGCTTCCGACAGGGGTCAGATACGCAGTATTTT.

V and J are TRBV10-3 and TRBJ2-5; maybe TRBD2 (7 bases). Germline CDR1 ENHRY, CDR2 SYGVKD. V lost 3 bases, J lost 5 bases, and 16 bases lay in between. This CDR3 spans 15 amino acids. The CDR3 reads CAISDPGGRDETQYF. DNA of the CDR3: TGTGCCATCAGTGATCCCGGGGGGCGTGACGAGACCCAGTACTTC.

This clone was seen a handful of times. The rearrangement joins TRBV10-2 to TRBJ1-5, with TRBD1 identical over 7 bases. With 8 bases clipped from V and 5 bases from J, the junction kept 15 bases outside the gene matches. From germline, CDR1 is WSHSY and CDR2 SAAADI. There are 16 residues in the CDR3. The CDR3: CASRPSDRSDHQPQHF. The CDR3 nucleotides are TGCGCCAGCCGACCCTCGGACAGGTCTGACCATCAGCCCCAGCATTTT.

The chain links TRBV5-1 to TRBJ2-2, with 11 bases fitting TRBD2. The CDR3 covers 18 residues. Trimming at V came to 3 bases and at J to 0 bases, leaving 7 bases not matched to a gene. The V gene's germline CDR1 is SGHRS and CDR2 YFSETQ. CDR3 nucleotide sequence: TGCGCCAGCAGCTCCCAGGGTAGCGGGAGGGCGAACACCGGGGAGCTGTTTTTT. This translates into CASSSQGSGRANTGELFF.

The CDR3 nucleotides are TGTGCCAGCAGCCCCCTGTCGGGGGCTGAAGCTTTCTTT. As protein: CASSPLSGAEAFF. V and J are TRBV7-3 and TRBJ1-1, with D possibly matching TRBD1 (5 bases). V was trimmed by 5 bases and J by 6 bases, leaving 13 bases between them. The CDR3 runs to 13 residues. The germline gives CDR1 SGHTA, CDR2 FQGTGA. Full variable domain (missing parts from reference TRBV7-3 and TRBJ1-1): GAGVSQTPSNKVTEKGKYVELRCDPISGHTALYWYRQSLGQGPEFLIYFQGTGAADDSGLPNDRFFAVRPEGSVSTLKIQRTERGDSAVYLCASSPLSGAEAFFGQGTRLTVV.

CDR3 sequence (DNA): TGTGCCAGCAAGAGTCAGCGGGGGGCCATTTACGAGCAGTACGTC. The encoded protein is CASKSQRGAIYEQYV. The rearrangement joins TRBV2 to TRBJ2-7; the match to TRBD2 covers 9 bases. V shed 7 bases, J shed 4 bases, and the junction held 11 bases outside the gene matches. The CDR3 contains 15 residues. Per germline, CDR1 SNHLY and CDR2 FYNNEI.

The chain uses TRBV6-1 and TRBJ2-7; 7 bases are shared with TRBD2. V shed 4 bases, J shed 3 bases, and the junction held 18 bases outside the gene matches. The germline V gene has CDR1 MNHNS and CDR2 SASEGT. The CDR3 totals 18 residues. CDR3 amino acids: CASSARLLVSGTHYEQYF. The CDR3 bases are TGTGCCAGCAGTGCAAGACTACTGGTGAGCGGGACGCACTACGAGCAGTACTTC.

The V gene is TRBV5-6, the J gene TRBJ2-1; D remains ambiguous. CDR1 and CDR2 from the germline V gene are SGHDT and YYEEEE. The CDR3 extends over 15 amino acids. The V and J ends lost 0 bases and 0 bases respectively, with 7 bases between them. CDR3 nucleotides: TGTGCCAGCAGCTTGGATGTCCGCTCCTACAATGAGCAGTTCTTC. It yields the protein CASSLDVRSYNEQFF.

The chain links TRBV13 to TRBJ1-4, with TRBD1 matching over 8 bases. The germline V gene has CDR1 PRHDT and CDR2 FYEKMQ (reference sequence). With V trimmed by 3 bases and J by 5 bases, 2 bases remained unmatched. The CDR3 contains 14 residues. The CDR3 loop is CASSLAGGNEKLFF. The CDR3 DNA reads as TGTGCCAGCAGCTTGGCAGGGGGCAATGAAAAACTGTTTTTT.

The genes are TRBV7-9 and TRBJ1-4, with TRBD1 matching over 11 bases. Germline CDR1 and CDR2: SEHNR and FQNEAQ (reference sequence). CDR3 length: 17 amino acids. The J segment lost 8 bases and the V segment lost 2 bases, leaving 10 bases of the junction unmatched. The CDR3 DNA is TGTGCCAGCAGCTTACTCCGCCCGGGACAGGGGGAAGAAAAACTGTTTTTT. Residues: CASSLLRPGQGEEKLFF.

This chain connects TRBV6-1 to TRBJ1-1, with D possibly TRBD1 on 6 matching bases. There are 16 residues in the CDR3. Germline V lookup: CDR1 MNHNS, CDR2 SASEGT. The germline V and J ends were trimmed by 2 bases and 4 bases, with 17 bases remaining between them. The CDR3 DNA follows: TGTGCCAGCAGTGAAAAAGGGGGACACGTTCCCACTGAAGCTTTCTTT. It codes for CASSEKGGHVPTEAFF.

The chain uses TRBV5-1 and TRBJ2-2, with D possibly TRBD2 on 5 matching bases. This CDR3 comprises 16 residues. Germline V lookup: CDR1 SGHRS, CDR2 YFSETQ. V was cut by 4 bases and J by 1 base, with 14 bases left in between. Here the CDR3 reads CASSPQPGGNTGELFF. For the CDR3, the DNA is TGCGCCAGCAGCCCGCAACCAGGAGGGAACACCGGGGAGCTGTTTTTT. The full variable domain, rest sourced from reference TRBV5-1 and TRBJ2-2, is KAGVTQTPRYLIKTRGQQVTLSCSPISGHRSVSWYQQTPGQGLQFLFEYFSETQRNKGNFPGRFSGRQFSNSRSEMNVSTLELGDSALYLCASSPQPGGNTGELFFGEGSRLTVL.

The CDR3 here is CASSGGQGFGTGELFF. In DNA, the CDR3 is TGTGCCAGCAGTGGGGGACAGGGGTTCGGCACCGGGGAGCTGTTTTTT. The chain has TRBV2 and TRBJ2-2; 10 positions agree with TRBD1. The V gene's germline CDR1 is SNHLY and CDR2 FYNNEI. The CDR3 totals 16 residues. Unmatched junction bases numbered 6, after V lost 4 bases and J lost 4 bases.

This chain links TRBV19 with TRBJ1-3; D not resolved. This CDR3 is built from 17 residues. Germline CDR1 reads LNHDA; CDR2 reads SQIVND (reference sequence). Trimming cost V 7 bases and J 0 bases, with 19 bases left between them. The DNA for the CDR3 is TGTGCCAGTATCCCGGACTCCGCATTGGGCTCTGGAAACACCATATATTTT. Translation gives CASIPDSALGSGNTIYF.

The chain joins TRBV27 to TRBJ2-1, with TRBD2 matching over 12 bases. V lost 7 bases and J lost 1; bases outside the gene matches: 5. CDR1 is MNHEY and CDR2 is SMNVEV in the germline V gene (reference sequence). The CDR3 totals 16 residues. The CDR3, as DNA: TGTGCCAGCACCCCTAGCGGGAGGGGGTCCTACAATGAGCAGTTCTTC. It yields the protein CASTPSGRGSYNEQFF.

The V gene is TRBV15, the J gene TRBJ1-1, with a tentative D call TRBD1 (5 bases). CDR3 length: 14 residues. V lost 7 bases and J lost 1, with 13 bases in between. Germline CDR1 is LNHNV and CDR2 is YYDKDF (reference sequence). CDR3 in DNA: TGTGCCACCAACTTTAGACAGTGGAACACTGAAGCTTTCTTT. Protein sequence: CATNFRQWNTEAFF.

The chain joins TRBV7-8 to TRBJ1-1, with D uncertain. Germline CDR1 SGHVS, CDR2 FQNEAQ. This CDR3 spans 16 amino acids. V was clipped by 5 bases and J by 7 bases, with 23 bases between them. The CDR3 DNA reads TGTGCCAGCAGCCCCCTCCTTGAGACGGCGGAAAGTGAAGCTTTCTTT. This encodes CASSPLLETAESEAFF.

V gene TRBV28 combines with J gene TRBJ1-1; 10 nucleotides match TRBD1. This CDR3 has 16 residues. With 3 bases clipped from V and 6 bases from J, the junction kept 10 bases outside the gene matches. Germline V gene lookup returns CDR1 MDHEN and CDR2 SYDVKM. DNA for the CDR3: TGTGCCAGCAGTTTTTATGCGGGACAGGGGACGGCTGAAGCTTTCTTT. This encodes CASSFYAGQGTAEAFF.

The rearrangement links TRBV28 to TRBJ1-5, with a possible D match to TRBD1 (6 bases). The CDR3 covers 14 residues. V was cut by 5 bases and J by 4 bases, with 12 bases left in between. From germline, CDR1 is MDHEN and CDR2 SYDVKM. The CDR3 nucleotides are TGTGCCAGCAGTGAGGCCGGACAGAATCAGCCCCAGCATTTT. Translating it yields CASSEAGQNQPQHF.

The V and J genes are TRBV28 and TRBJ1-2; D is undetermined. Germline assignment: CDR1 MDHEN and CDR2 SYDVKM. The CDR3 is 11 amino acids. Trimming took 4 bases from V and 8 from J, leaving 8 bases between them. CDR3 in amino acids: CASSWTGGYTF. The DNA for the CDR3 is TGTGCCAGCAGTTGGACGGGGGGCTACACCTTC.

CDR3 region: CASTTDRVGGNQPQHF. CDR3 sequence (DNA): TGTGCCAGCACTACAGACAGGGTAGGAGGCAATCAGCCCCAGCATTTT. The chain has TRBV28 and TRBJ1-5; 7 bases fit TRBD1. V trimming: 7 bases; J trimming: 2 bases; junction bases outside the gene matches: 11. Germline values: CDR1 MDHEN, CDR2 SYDVKM. This CDR3 comprises 16 residues. Filled out from reference TRBV28 and TRBJ1-5, the complete variable domain reads DVKVTQSSRYLVKRTGEKVFLECVQDMDHENMFWYRQDPGLGLRLIYFSYDVKMKEKGDIPEGYSVSREKKERFSLILESASTNQTSMYLCASTTDRVGGNQPQHFGDGTRLSIL.

This clone occurred a few times. The chain is built from TRBV5-1 and TRBJ2-1, with D maybe TRBD2 (5 bases). V was trimmed by 2 bases and J by 0 bases, leaving 6 bases between them. The length of the CDR3 is 14 residues. CDR1 and CDR2 (germline): SGHRS, YFSETQ. The CDR3 nucleotides are TGCGCCAGCAGCTTACGGGGCTCCTACAATGAGCAGTTCTTC. Protein product: CASSLRGSYNEQFF. Full variable domain (missing parts from reference TRBV5-1 and TRBJ2-1): KAGVTQTPRYLIKTRGQQVTLSCSPISGHRSVSWYQQTPGQGLQFLFEYFSETQRNKGNFPGRFSGRQFSNSRSEMNVSTLELGDSALYLCASSLRGSYNEQFFGPGTRLTVL.

The chain recombines TRBV7-3 with TRBJ2-3, with D maybe TRBD1 (5 bases). Looked up from germline, CDR1 is SGHTA and CDR2 is FQGTGA. This CDR3 has 15 amino acids. V was pared by 5 bases and J by 3 bases, with 15 bases between. In DNA, the CDR3 is TGTGCCAGCAGCCCCAATAAGGGGCGGACAGATACGCAGTATTTT. The encoded protein is CASSPNKGRTDTQYF.